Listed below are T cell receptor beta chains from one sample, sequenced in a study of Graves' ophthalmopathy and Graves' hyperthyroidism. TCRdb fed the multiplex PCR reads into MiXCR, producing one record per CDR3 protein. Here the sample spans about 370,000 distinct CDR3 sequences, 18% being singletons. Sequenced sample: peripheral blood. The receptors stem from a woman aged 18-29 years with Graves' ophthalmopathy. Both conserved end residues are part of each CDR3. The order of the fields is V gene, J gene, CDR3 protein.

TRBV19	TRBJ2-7	CASSGGTSGAYEQYF
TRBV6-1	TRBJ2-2	CASSDYRGLAGNTGELFF
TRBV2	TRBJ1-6	CASRDATGSNSPLHF
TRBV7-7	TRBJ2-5	CASSFGIQETQYF
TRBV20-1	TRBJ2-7	CSASLVGPLSYEQYF
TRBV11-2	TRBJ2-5	CASRATSSAQYF
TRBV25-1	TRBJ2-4	CASSEGRGGSKNIQYF
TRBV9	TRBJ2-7	CASSVGGGSSSYEQYF
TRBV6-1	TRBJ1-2	CAISRGGPYYGYTF
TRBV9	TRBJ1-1	CASSVAKNTEAFF
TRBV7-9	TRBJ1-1	CASRPGGWTEAFF
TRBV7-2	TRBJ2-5	CASSPGLLQETQYF
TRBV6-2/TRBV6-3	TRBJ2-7	CASLSGTGIHEQYF
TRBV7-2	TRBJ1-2	CASSSPRHARYGYTF
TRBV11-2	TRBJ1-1	CASSSDRGLMNTEAFF
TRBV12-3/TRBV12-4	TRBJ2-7	CASSVSASREQYF
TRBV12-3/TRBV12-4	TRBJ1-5	CASSPSENQPQHF
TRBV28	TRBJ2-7	CASSLGAGSSSYEQYF
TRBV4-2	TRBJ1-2	CASSQVQGGVSGYTF
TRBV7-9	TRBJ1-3	CASSPGASSGNTIYF
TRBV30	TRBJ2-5	CAWSPQPGVRETQYF
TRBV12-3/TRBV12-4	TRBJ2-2	CASSSAGPGELFF
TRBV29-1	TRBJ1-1	CSVASGTKNTEAFF
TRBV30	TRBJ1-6	CAWKGRRDSPLHF
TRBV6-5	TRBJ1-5	CAGRQGHKSPTSNQPQHF
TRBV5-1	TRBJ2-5	CASRASGTSETQYF
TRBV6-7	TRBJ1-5	CASSSTRLGGQPQHF
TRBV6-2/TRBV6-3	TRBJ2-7	CASLPYGGRSSYEQYF
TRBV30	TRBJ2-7	CASGGRVYEQYF
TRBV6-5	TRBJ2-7	CASIPFGQGYEQYF
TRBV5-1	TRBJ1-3	CASSFGTAVDTIYF
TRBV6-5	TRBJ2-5	CASSYMQGVQETQYF
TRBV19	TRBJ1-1	CASGVGGAGEAFF
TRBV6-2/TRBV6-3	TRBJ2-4	CASSSYPALGQGVRNIQYF
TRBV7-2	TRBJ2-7	CASSLGGRGSYEQYF
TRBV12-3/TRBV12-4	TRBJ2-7	CASSWYREIDEQYF
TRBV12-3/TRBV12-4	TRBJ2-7	CASSLGLAGEQYF
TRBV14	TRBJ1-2	CASSQLGPTNYGYTF
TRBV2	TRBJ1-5	CASKGQSNQPQHF
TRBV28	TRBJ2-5	CASSLSRGGVETQYF
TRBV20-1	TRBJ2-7	CSARDGWLAGGYEQYF
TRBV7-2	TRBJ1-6	CASSWNSPLHF
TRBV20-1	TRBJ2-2	CSSAPRTGELFF
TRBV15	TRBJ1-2	CATSSRGPSQRGYTF
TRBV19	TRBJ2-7	CATGTGALYEQYF
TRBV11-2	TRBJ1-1	CASSLFSSAAEAFF
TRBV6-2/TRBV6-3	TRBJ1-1	CATVDYTGTEAFF
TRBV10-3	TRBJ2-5	CAIRGVAAQETQYF
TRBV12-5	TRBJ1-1	CASGPGPNTEAFF
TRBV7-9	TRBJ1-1	CASSLGRQGEAFF
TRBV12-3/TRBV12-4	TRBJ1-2	CASSPNPGQGEDGYTF
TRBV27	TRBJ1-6	CASSYLGTGGRGSPLHF
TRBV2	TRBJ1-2	CASTTSAYGYTF
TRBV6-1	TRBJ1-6	CASGTNYNSPLHF
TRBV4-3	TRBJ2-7	CASSQGWAGYEQYF